Here is one T cell receptor (beta chain) with its context. The data derive from a study of blood T cell repertoires in COVID-19. At the level of the study: There were acute and convalescent COVID-19 samples, and they came from the United States, Italy and Spain. The cDNA or gDNA used as material had been derived from T cells, B-cell-depleted T cells, or PBMCs.

Authors' processing steps: Amplification from reference gene primers served as the basis for estimated nucleated cell counts. Profiled with immunoSEQ multiplex PCR; TCRdb holds only in-frame clones, not every one. For V, J and clone size, that table is used; D and trimming come from the DNA. Counted here are approximately 170,000 clones, roughly four fifths occurring once; the ten biggest clones make up approximately 8%. V lost 5 bases and J lost 4; bases outside the gene matches: 10. Germline-derived CDR1 and CDR2 are SGHVS and FNYEAQ. The CDR3 sequence is 17 residues long. Seattle patient enrollment occurred during active infection, with longitudinal follow-up thereafter.

The V call is TRBV7-6, the J call TRBJ2-1; 11 bases match TRBD2. The specimen was peripheral blood. This TCR came from a woman in her seventies with COVID-19, enrolled during active disease. CDR3 DNA sequence: TGTGCCAGCAGCCTAACTAGCGGGAGACGAAATTACAATGAGCAGTTCTTC. Translated, it gives CASSLTSGRRNYNEQFF.